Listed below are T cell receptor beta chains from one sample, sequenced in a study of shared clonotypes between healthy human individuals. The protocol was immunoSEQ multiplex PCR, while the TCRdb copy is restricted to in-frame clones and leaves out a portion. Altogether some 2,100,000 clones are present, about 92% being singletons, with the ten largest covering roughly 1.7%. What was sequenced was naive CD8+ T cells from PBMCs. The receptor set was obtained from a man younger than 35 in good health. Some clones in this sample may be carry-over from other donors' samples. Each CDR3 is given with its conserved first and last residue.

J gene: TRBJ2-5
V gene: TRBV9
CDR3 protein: CASTSGGGVQETQYF

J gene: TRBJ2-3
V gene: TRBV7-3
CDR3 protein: CASSSRALFTDTQYF

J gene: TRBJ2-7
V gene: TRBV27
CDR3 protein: CASSPYGSSYEQYF

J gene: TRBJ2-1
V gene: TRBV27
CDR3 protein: CASSYDRGEVNEQFF

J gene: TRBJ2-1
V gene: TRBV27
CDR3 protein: CASSPTPYNEQFF

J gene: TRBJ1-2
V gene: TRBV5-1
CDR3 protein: CASGSGTGDLLSYGYTF

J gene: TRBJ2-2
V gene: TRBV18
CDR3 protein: CASSPGGGTGELFF

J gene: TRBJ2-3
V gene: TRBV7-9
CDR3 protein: CASSPRTSRGMDTQYF

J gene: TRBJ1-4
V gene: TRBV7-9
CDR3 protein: CASSLPKSDREFNEKLFF

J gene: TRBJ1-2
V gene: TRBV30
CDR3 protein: CAWTAGLMSNYGYTF

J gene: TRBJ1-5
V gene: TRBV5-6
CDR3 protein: CASSPGVGMQPQHF

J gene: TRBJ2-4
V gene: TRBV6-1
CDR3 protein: CASMWHLRDIQYF

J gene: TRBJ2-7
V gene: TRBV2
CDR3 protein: CASSDGGAEQYF

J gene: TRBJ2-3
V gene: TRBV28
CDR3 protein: CASSLRQRERATDTQYF

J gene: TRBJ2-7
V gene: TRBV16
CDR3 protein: CASSQSRGQPYF

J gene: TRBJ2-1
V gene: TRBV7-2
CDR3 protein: CASSLVGRGSYNEQFF

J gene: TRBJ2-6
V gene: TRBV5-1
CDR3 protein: CASCHSPGANVLTF

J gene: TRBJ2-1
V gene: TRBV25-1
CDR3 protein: CATLLRGNEQFF

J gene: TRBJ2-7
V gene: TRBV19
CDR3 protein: CASSFRIAGGIYEQYF

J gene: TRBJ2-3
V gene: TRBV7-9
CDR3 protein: CASSHTRTLTDTQYF

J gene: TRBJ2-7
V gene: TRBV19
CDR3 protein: CASSHGQSPSYEQYF

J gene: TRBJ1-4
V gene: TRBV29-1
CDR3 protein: CSGRAEEKLFF

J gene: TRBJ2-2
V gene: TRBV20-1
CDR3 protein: CSAVRTGELFF

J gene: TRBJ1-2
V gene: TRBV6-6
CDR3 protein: CASSYPGTGRGYTF

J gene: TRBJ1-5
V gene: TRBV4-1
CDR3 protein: CASSHRQDQPQHF

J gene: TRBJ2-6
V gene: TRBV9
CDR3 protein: CASSASARSISGANVLTF

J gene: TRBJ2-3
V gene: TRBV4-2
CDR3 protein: CASSQFALKAPGTDTQYF

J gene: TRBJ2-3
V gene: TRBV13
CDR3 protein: CASSSAGLAGTSTDTQYF

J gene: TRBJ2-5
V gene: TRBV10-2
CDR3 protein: CASTPMRRETQYF

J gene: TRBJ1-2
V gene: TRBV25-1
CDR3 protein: CASQKMPGHSYTF

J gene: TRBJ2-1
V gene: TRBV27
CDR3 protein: CASSLLGVSGEQFF

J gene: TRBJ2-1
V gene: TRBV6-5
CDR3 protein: CASSSTTGGNEQFF

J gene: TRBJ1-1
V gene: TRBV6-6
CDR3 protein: CASSWQEPEAFF

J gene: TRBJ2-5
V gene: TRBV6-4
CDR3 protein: CASSPVTFQETQYF

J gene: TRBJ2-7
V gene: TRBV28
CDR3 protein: CASSLKGFGDEQYF

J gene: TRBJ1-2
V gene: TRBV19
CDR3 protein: CASRPGQGQGYTF

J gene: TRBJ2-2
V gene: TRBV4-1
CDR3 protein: CASSAPVAGELFF

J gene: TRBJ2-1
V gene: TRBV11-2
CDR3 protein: CASSYGTSDRFSYNEQFF

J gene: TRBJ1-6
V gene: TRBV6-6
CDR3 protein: CASSHGTQDQSPLHF

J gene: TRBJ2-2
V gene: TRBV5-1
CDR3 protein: CASSFTGSGELFF

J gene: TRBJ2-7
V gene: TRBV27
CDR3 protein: CASSLQLAGTYEQYF

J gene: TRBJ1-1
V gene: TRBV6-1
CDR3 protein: CASSENLGGTEAFF

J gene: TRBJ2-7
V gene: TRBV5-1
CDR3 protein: CASSQLGLALPYEQYF

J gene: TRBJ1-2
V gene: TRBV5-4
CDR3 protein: CASSSPGGRGNGYTF

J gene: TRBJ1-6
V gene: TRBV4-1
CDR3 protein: CASSQDFRGGNSPLHF

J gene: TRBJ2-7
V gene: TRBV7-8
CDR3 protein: CASSTTSDYEQYF

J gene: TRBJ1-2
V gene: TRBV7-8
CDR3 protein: CASSLANRRGGGGYGYTF

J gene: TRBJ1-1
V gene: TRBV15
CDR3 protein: CATSTRQGASPHEAFF

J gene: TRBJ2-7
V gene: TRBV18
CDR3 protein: CASSKTGPSSYEQYF

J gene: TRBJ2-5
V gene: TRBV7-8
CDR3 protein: CASSLVAEQETQYF

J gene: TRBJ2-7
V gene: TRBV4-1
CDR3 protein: CASSQGVNPAYEQYF

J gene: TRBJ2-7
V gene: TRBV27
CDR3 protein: CASSIRTGTLYEQYF

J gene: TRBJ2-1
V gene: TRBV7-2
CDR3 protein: CASSSGLLRQGFDEQFF

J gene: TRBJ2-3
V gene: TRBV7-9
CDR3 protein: CASSSLFLADTQYF